Listed here are 10 T cell receptor beta chains from one sample, sequenced in a study of shared clonotypes between healthy human individuals. TCRdb keeps only in-frame clones here, not all; method: immunoSEQ multiplex PCR. The sample records 1.5 million to 1.9 million clones, roughly 98% being singletons. The sample taken for sequencing was naive CD4+ T cells sorted from blood. As to subset: CD45RA+ positively selected. Every receptor here comes from a young man in good health.

This CDR3 reads CANDRGRELSYEQYF. Written as DNA, the CDR3 is TGTGCCAATGACAGGGGGCGCGAGTTATCCTACGAGCAGTACTTC. The chain carries TRBV14 and TRBJ2-7, with 10 bases matching TRBD1. Per the germline V gene, CDR1 is SGHDN and CDR2 is FVKESK. Unmatched junction bases numbered 10, after V lost 10 bases and J lost 1 base. The CDR3 spans 15 residues.

V gene TRBV25-1 combines with J gene TRBJ2-7; weak D call: TRBD1 (6 bases). The CDR3 extends over 14 amino acids. V was shortened by 5 bases and J by 5 bases, with 16 bases between the two germline ends. CDR1 and CDR2 from the germline V gene are MGHDK and SYGVNS. The CDR3 DNA is TGTGCCAGCAGTCGTGAGCCTGGGGGCGACGAGCAGTACTTC. Protein sequence: CASSREPGGDEQYF.

This clone was observed once. This chain joins TRBV14 and TRBJ2-7; D is unresolved. The CDR3 spans 16 residues. The germline CDR1 and CDR2 sequences are SGHDN and FVKESK. Between the trimmed V and J ends, which lost 4 bases and 3 bases, there was a span of 19 bases. This chain's CDR3 is CASSPRLDRASYEQYF. Here the CDR3 DNA reads TGTGCCAGCAGCCCCCGCCTAGATAGGGCTAGCTACGAGCAGTACTTC.

The chain is built from TRBV18 and TRBJ1-4; the D gene is possibly TRBD1 (5 bases). The CDR3 extends over 15 amino acids. In germline, CDR1 is KGHSH, CDR2 LQKENI. Trimming pared 6 bases from V and 1 base from J, leaving 12 bases between. CDR3 residues: CASSRVQGTNEKLFF. CDR3 nucleotide sequence: TGTGCCAGCTCGCGGGTTCAGGGAACTAATGAAAAACTGTTTTTT.

V and J are TRBV7-9 and TRBJ2-7; D might be TRBD1 (6 bases). V lost 1 base and J lost 6, with 16 bases in between. CDR1 SEHNR and CDR2 FQNEAQ come from the germline V gene (reference sequence). This CDR3 has 15 residues. The CDR3 is CASSLGAGARGEQYF. The DNA for the CDR3 is TGTGCCAGCAGCTTAGGGGCAGGGGCCAGGGGCGAGCAGTACTTC. The whole variable domain, remainder taken from reference TRBV7-9 and TRBJ2-7, is DTGVSQNPRHKITKRGQNVTFRCDPISEHNRLYWYRQTLGQGPEFLTYFQNEAQLEKSRLLSDRFSAERPKGSFSTLEIQRTEQGDSAMYLCASSLGAGARGEQYFGPGTRLTVT.

The DNA of the CDR3 is TGTGCCTGGAATGCTGGCCGGAGGTACAATGAGCAGTTCTTC. Its protein is CAWNAGRRYNEQFF. The J gene is TRBJ2-1, the V gene TRBV30, with a possible D match to TRBD2 (5 bases). CDR3 length: 14 amino acids. Germline CDR1 is GTSNPN and CDR2 is SVGIG (reference sequence). The V gene lost 4 bases and the J gene lost 4 bases, with 14 bases spanning the gap.

The chain employs TRBV10-2 and TRBJ1-5, with a weak D call TRBD1 (6 bases). CDR3 length: 14 amino acids. Trimming cost V 6 bases and J 5 bases, with 14 bases left between them. CDR1 and CDR2 (germline): WSHSY, SAAADI. The CDR3 DNA is TGCGCCAGCAGGCAGACAGGAGGACATCAGCCCCAGCATTTT. Its protein is CASRQTGGHQPQHF.

This rearrangement joins TRBV14 to TRBJ2-7; D tentatively reads TRBD1 or TRBD2 (5 bases each). Trimming pared 3 bases from V and 2 bases from J, leaving 17 bases between. Germline CDR1 reads SGHDN; CDR2 reads FVKESK. The CDR3 is 16 residues long. The CDR3 region is CASSQLGPTMTYEQYF. The DNA for the CDR3 is TGTGCCAGCAGCCAGCTGGGACCGACGATGACCTACGAGCAGTACTTC.

The rearrangement uses TRBV21-1 and TRBJ1-4; TRBD1 reflects the table's D call only, with no check against the DNA. TRBV21-1 constitutes a pseudogene. CDR3 length equals 15 residues. The CDR3 region is CASSKYRGVNEKLFF. The DNA for the CDR3 is TGTGCCAGCAGCAAATACAGGGGAGTTAATGAAAAACTGTTTTTT.

With respect to this clone: Other nucleotide sequences from this sample produce the same CDR3. The chain recombines TRBV9 with TRBJ2-7; the D is unclear. The germline V gene encodes CDR1 SGDLS and CDR2 YYNGEE. Between the trimmed V and J ends, which lost 1 base and 0 bases, there was a span of 5 bases. The CDR3 contains 13 residues. CDR3 sequence: CASSVSSSYEQYF. The CDR3 bases are TGTGCCAGCAGCGTAAGCAGCTCCTACGAGCAGTACTTC.